This T cell receptor (beta chain) derives from a study of a mutant IDH1 vaccine in newly diagnosed glioma. Study-wide background: The study gave patients eight vaccinations in weeks 1, 3, 5, 7, 11, 15, 19, 23. Every participant had undergone radiotherapy, temozolomide, or both before, and most underwent both.

TCRdb keeps only in-frame clones here, not all; method: immunoSEQ multiplex PCR. Of roughly 42,000 clones in the sample, approximately 83% are singletons; the top ten hold over 1.5%. Time point reported: week 5, during vaccination. Topical imiquimod was applied with each vaccine dose, which held 300 ug of mutant IDH1 20-mer peptide. About this clone itself: Its matching antigen is unknown.

Sequencing was performed on PBMCs, taken from a glioma patient whose treatment included an IDH1 peptide vaccine. The source is a man in his forties with glioma.

CDR3 sequence (DNA): TGTGCCAGCAGTGAATACGGTAGCGGGAGGGAAAATACGCAGTATTTT. It encodes CASSEYGSGRENTQYF. The genes are TRBV2 and TRBJ2-3; 11 bases align to TRBD2. There are 16 residues in the CDR3. Germline V gene lookup returns CDR1 SNHLY and CDR2 FYNNEI. V dropped 2 bases and J dropped 7; count of bases not matched to a gene: 8.